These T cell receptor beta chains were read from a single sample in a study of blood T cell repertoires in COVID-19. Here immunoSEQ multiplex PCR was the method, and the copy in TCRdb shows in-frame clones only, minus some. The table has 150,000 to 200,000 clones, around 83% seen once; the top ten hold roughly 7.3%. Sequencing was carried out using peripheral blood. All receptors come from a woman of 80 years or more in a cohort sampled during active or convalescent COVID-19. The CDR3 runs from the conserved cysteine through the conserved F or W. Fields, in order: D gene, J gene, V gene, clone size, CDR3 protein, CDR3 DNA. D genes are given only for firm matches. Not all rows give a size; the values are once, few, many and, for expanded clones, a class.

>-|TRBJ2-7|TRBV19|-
CASSSGGGYEQYF
TGTGCCAGTAGTAGTGGGGGCGGATACGAGCAGTACTTC
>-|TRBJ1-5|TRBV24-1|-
CATSDALPGQPQHF
TGTGCCACCAGTGATGCCCTTCCGGGTCAGCCCCAGCATTTT
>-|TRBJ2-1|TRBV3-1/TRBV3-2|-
CASSQVVGAGEQFF
TGTGCCAGCAGCCAAGTTGTGGGAGCAGGTGAGCAGTTCTTC
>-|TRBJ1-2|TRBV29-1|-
CSVERQDYRYGYTF
TGCAGCGTTGAAAGGCAGGACTATCGTTATGGCTACACCTTC
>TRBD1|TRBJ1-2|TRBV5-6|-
CASRNRGRQRKEPGYTF
TGTGCCAGCAGAAACAGGGGTCGCCAGCGAAAGGAACCAGGCTACACCTTC
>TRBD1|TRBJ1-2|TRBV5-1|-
CASSEGTGGGLYGYTF
TGCGCCAGCAGCGAGGGGACAGGAGGAGGCCTCTATGGCTACACCTTC
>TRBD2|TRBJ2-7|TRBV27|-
CASSPLSRGGYEQYF
TGTGCCAGCAGCCCCCTGTCGCGGGGGGGGTACGAGCAGTACTTC
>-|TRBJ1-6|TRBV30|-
CAWKGGQGLSSYNSPLHF
TGTGCCTGGAAGGGTGGGCAGGGACTATCCTCCTATAATTCACCCCTCCACTTT
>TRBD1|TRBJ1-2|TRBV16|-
CASSQRDRGRSRDGYTF
TGTGCCAGCAGCCAAAGGGACAGGGGGCGAAGTCGGGATGGCTACACCTTC
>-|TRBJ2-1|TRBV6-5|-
CASRTRVHEQFF
TGTGCCAGCAGAACTAGGGTGCATGAGCAGTTCTTC
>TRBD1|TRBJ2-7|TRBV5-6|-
CASSSTGGPYEQYF
TGTGCCAGCAGCTCCACAGGGGGTCCCTACGAGCAGTACTTC
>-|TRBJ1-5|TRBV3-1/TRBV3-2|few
CASSQGTANQPQHF
TGTGCCAGCAGCCAAGGGACAGCGAATCAGCCCCAGCATTTT
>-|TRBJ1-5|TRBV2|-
CASDAGGGEPQHF
TGTGCCAGCGATGCGGGGGGCGGCGAGCCCCAGCATTTT
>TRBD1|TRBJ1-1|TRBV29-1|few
CSVANDRVGSTEAFF
TGCAGCGTGGCTAACGACAGGGTGGGGAGCACTGAAGCTTTCTTT
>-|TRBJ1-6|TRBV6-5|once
CASSYIAGANSPLHF
TGTGCCAGCAGTTATATCGCGGGGGCGAATTCACCCCTCCACTTT
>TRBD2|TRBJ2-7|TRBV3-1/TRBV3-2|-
CASSQVTLASGGGLPEQYF
TGTGCCAGCAGCCAAGTAACCTTGGCTAGCGGGGGAGGTCTACCCGAGCAGTACTTC
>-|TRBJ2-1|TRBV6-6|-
CASSSGIEQFF
TGTGCCAGCAGTTCCGGGATTGAGCAGTTCTTC
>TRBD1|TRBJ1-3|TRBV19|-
CASSTSGTGSGNTIYF
TGTGCCAGTAGTACTTCCGGGACAGGGAGTGGAAACACCATATATTTT
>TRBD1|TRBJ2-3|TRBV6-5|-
CASSYSQGASQYF
TGTGCCAGCAGTTACTCTCAGGGGGCAAGTCAGTATTTT
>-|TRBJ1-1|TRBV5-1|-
CASSLQERNTEAFF
TGCGCCAGCAGCTTACAGGAGAGGAACACTGAAGCTTTCTTT
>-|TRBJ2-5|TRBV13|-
CASSIRAGKGETQYF
TGTGCCAGCAGCATTAGGGCAGGGAAAGGGGAGACCCAGTACTTC
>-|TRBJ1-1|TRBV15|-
CATSRQVYTEAFF
TGTGCCACCAGCAGACAGGTGTACACTGAAGCTTTCTTT
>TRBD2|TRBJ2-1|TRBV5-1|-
CASSFRTSGINEQFF
TGCGCCAGCAGCTTCAGGACTAGCGGGATCAATGAGCAGTTCTTC
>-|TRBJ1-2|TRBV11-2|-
CASTSLDPSLWGYTF
TGTGCCAGCACCTCGCTAGACCCTAGTTTATGGGGCTACACCTTC
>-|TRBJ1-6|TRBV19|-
CASSSGAADNSPLHF
TGTGCCAGTAGTTCTGGGGCAGCCGATAATTCACCCCTCCACTTT
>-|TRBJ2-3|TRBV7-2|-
CASSEQSTDTQYF
TGTGCCAGCAGCGAGCAAAGCACAGATACGCAGTATTTT
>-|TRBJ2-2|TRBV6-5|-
CATLIIGAGSGELFF
TGTGCCACCCTCATAATTGGGGCGGGGTCCGGGGAGCTGTTTTTT
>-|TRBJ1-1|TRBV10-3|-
CAISESRGHAFF
TGTGCCATCAGTGAGTCGAGAGGGCACGCTTTCTTT
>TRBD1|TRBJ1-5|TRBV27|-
CASSLRGLVNQPQHF
TGTGCCAGCAGTTTGAGGGGGCTGGTGAATCAGCCCCAGCATTTT
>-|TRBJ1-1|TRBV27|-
CASSPDSYLNTEAFF
TGTGCCAGCAGTCCGGACAGCTACTTGAACACTGAAGCTTTCTTT
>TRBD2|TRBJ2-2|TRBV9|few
CASSFGGGPETGELFF
TGTGCCAGCAGCTTCGGCGGGGGGCCCGAGACCGGGGAGCTGTTTTTT
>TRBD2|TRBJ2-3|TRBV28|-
CASSPGLVSVSTDTQYF
TGTGCCAGCAGTCCGGGACTAGTTTCGGTAAGCACAGATACGCAGTATTTT
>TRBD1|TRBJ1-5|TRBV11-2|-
CASRPGQGGTQPQHF
TGTGCCAGCAGGCCGGGACAGGGGGGTACACAGCCCCAGCATTTT
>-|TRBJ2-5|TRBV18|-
CASSTAGQFQETQYF
TGTGCCAGCTCAACCGCCGGACAGTTCCAAGAGACCCAGTACTTC
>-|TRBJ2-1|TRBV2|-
CASTLDSNNEQFF
TGTGCCAGCACCCTAGACAGCAACAATGAGCAGTTCTTC
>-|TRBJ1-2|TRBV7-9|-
CASRPIPGAAYGYTF
TGTGCCAGCAGACCGATCCCAGGGGCCGCATATGGCTACACCTTC
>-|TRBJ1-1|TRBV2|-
CASRGRMSNTEAFF
TGTGCCAGCAGGGGCAGGATGAGTAACACTGAAGCTTTCTTT
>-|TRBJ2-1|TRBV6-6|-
CASSYGRGSSDEQFF
TGTGCCAGCAGTTACGGGAGGGGGTCCTCGGATGAGCAGTTCTTC
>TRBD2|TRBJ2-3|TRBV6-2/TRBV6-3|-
CASSYHLTSGRALDTQYF
TGTGCCAGCAGTTACCACCTGACTAGCGGGAGGGCCCTAGATACGCAGTATTTT
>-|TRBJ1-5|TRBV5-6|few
CASSLGTGLWNQPQHF
TGTGCCAGCAGCTTGGGTACAGGGTTGTGGAATCAGCCCCAGCATTTT
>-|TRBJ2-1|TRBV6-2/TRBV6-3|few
CASSYWSSYNEQFF
TGTGCCAGCAGTTACTGGAGCTCCTACAATGAGCAGTTCTTC
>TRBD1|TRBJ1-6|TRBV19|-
CAAKDRESNSPLHF
TGTGCCGCCAAAGACAGGGAGTCTAATTCACCCCTCCACTTT
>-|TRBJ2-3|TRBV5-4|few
CASSLGGDADTQYF
TGTGCCAGCAGCTTGGGCGGTGATGCAGATACGCAGTATTTT
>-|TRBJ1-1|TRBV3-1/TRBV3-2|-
CASSQPAAREAFF
TGTGCCAGCAGCCAGCCGGCGGCCCGAGAAGCTTTCTTT
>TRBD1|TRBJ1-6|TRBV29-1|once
CSVGQGENSPLHF
TGCAGCGTTGGACAGGGGGAGAATTCACCCCTCCACTTT
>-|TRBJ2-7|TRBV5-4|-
CASSPTILGREQYF
TGTGCCAGCAGCCCGACTATTCTAGGACGCGAGCAGTACTTC
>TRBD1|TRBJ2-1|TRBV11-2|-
CASSMGQAPYNEQFF
TGTGCCAGCAGCATGGGACAGGCCCCCTACAATGAGCAGTTCTTC
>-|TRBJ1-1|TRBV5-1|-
CASSLSRQVTEAFF
TGCGCCAGCAGCCTCTCTAGACAGGTAACTGAAGCTTTCTTT
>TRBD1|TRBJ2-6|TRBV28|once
CASSLTPGGAGTNVLTF
TGTGCCAGCAGTTTAACCCCAGGGGGCGCGGGTACCAACGTCCTGACTTTC
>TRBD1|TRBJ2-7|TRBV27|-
CAVRGTGRYEQYF
TGTGCCGTTCGCGGGACAGGGAGGTACGAGCAGTACTTC
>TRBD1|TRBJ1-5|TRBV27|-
CASRPVAGDRHIF
TGTGCCAGCAGACCAGTCGCCGGGGACAGGCATATTTTT
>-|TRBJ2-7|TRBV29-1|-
CSVAKPHPLSSYEQYF
TGCAGCGTCGCAAAACCCCATCCGCTAAGCTCCTACGAGCAGTACTTC
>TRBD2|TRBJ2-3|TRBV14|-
CASSQALAGMVDTQYF
TGTGCCAGCAGCCAAGCGCTAGCGGGAATGGTAGATACGCAGTATTTT
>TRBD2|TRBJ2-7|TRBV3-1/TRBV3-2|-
CASSPTGLAYEQYF
TGTGCCAGCAGCCCGACGGGACTAGCGTACGAGCAGTACTTC
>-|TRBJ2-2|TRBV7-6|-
CASSWIRGGTGELFF
TGTGCCAGCAGCTGGATCAGGGGTGGCACCGGGGAGCTGTTTTTT